The 5 T cell receptor beta chains given below trace back to one sample, sequenced in a study of OX40 agonist ivuxolimab in advanced cancers. The protocol was immunoSEQ multiplex PCR, while the TCRdb copy is restricted to in-frame clones and leaves out a portion. The sample records about 40,000 clones, 88% being singletons. The input for sequencing was CD4+ or CD8+ T cells sorted from blood, taken in a trial of the OX40 agonist ivuxolimab. The origin of the receptors is an adult with an advanced solid tumor such as melanoma, head and neck, liver or kidney cancer.

The J gene is TRBJ2-7, the V gene TRBV6-1; possibly TRBD2 for D (5 bases). The germline V gene encodes CDR1 MNHNS and CDR2 SASEGT. The CDR3 length is 13 residues. The V gene lost 3 bases and the J gene lost 2 bases, with 8 bases spanning the gap. The chain's CDR3 is CASSDHGTYEQYF. CDR3 DNA: TGTGCCAGCAGTGATCACGGGACCTACGAGCAGTACTTC.

The chain has TRBV6-4 and TRBJ2-5, with TRBD2 matching over 7 bases. Germline CDR1 is MRHNA and CDR2 is SNTAGT. V dropped 3 bases and J dropped 0; count of bases not matched to a gene: 4. The CDR3 is 15 amino acids. The CDR3 here is CASSEAAGNQETQYF. CDR3 nucleotides: TGTGCCAGCAGTGAAGCAGCGGGGAACCAAGAGACCCAGTACTTC.

This clone was counted a single time. The CDR3 DNA is TGCAGCGTTGACCCGGAGGACAGGTTCTATGGCTACACCTTC. This codes for CSVDPEDRFYGYTF. This chain connects TRBV29-1 to TRBJ1-2; 7 nucleotides line up with TRBD1. CDR1 and CDR2 from the germline V gene are SQVTM and ANQGSEA. Unmatched junction bases numbered 8, after V lost 3 bases and J lost 4 bases. This CDR3 spans 14 amino acids.

The chain employs TRBV5-6 and TRBJ2-3; TRBD1 agrees at 8 bases. This CDR3 spans 14 amino acids. The V gene's germline CDR1 is SGHDT and CDR2 YYEEEE. V lost 4 bases to trimming and J lost 6 bases; unmatched junction nucleotides: 7. The CDR3: CASSRRTGTDTQYF. The CDR3 nucleotides read TGTGCCAGCAGCCGTCGGACAGGGACCGATACGCAGTATTTT.

V and J are TRBV19 and TRBJ2-7; 8 nucleotides align to TRBD2. The CDR3 runs 16 residues. The germline V gene encodes CDR1 LNHDA and CDR2 SQIVND (reference sequence). V trimming: 3 bases; J trimming: 5 bases; junction bases outside the gene matches: 12. The CDR3 spells CASSIPGGIVGNEQYF. The CDR3 nucleotides read TGTGCCAGTAGTATCCCGGGAGGGATAGTTGGAAACGAGCAGTACTTC.